This T cell receptor (beta chain) was recorded in a study of shared clonotypes between healthy human individuals. Findings of the study overall: The genetic and exposure-history diversity represented was limited by few donors.

Worth noting for this clone: Its matching antigen is unknown.

Clones were read by immunoSEQ multiplex PCR, and TCRdb kept only the in-frame ones, dropping some. Of more than 2 million clones listed, just under 95% are singletons. CDR1 and CDR2 from the germline V gene are SNHLY and FYNNEI. V was pared by 6 bases and J by 5 bases, with 19 bases between. This CDR3 spans 16 amino acids. Positive CCR7 selection of CD45RO-negative cells yielded the naive CD8 cells, and terminally differentiated effector memory CD45RA+ cells were excluded. This TCR came from a man aged 18 to 29 in good health. Some clones in this sample may be carry-over from other donors' samples. J is TRBJ2-2 and V is TRBV2; a possible D gene is TRBD1 (5 bases). Material: naive CD8+ T cells from PBMCs. CDR3 amino acids: CASRLKSTVFTGELFF. The CDR3 coding sequence is TGTGCCAGCAGGCTAAAGTCGACAGTATTTACCGGGGAGCTGTTTTTT.